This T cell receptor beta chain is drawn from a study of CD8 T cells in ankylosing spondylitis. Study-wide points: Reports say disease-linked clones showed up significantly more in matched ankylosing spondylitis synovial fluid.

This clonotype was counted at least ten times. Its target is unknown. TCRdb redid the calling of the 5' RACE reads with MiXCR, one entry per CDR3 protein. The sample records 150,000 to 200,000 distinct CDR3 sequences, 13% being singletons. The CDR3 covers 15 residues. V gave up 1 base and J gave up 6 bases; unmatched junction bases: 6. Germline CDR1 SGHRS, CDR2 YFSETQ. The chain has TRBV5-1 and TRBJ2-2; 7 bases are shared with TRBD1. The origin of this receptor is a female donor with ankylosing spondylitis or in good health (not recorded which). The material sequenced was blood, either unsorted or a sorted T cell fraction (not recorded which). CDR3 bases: TGCGCCAGCAGCTTGCTACAGGGGTTGGCCGGGGAGCTGTTTTTT. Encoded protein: CASSLLQGLAGELFF.